This T cell receptor beta chain emerged from a study of tumor-infiltrating lymphocytes in primary liver carcinoma. Looking at the study overall: Samples yielded about 3.5 to 7.5 million productive TCRbeta reads, similar across tissue types. General study points: Tumor-adjacent and tumor-blood pairs shared a smaller degree of overlap than tumor region pairs.

V gave up 1 base and J gave up 6 bases, with 7 bases separating them. The CDR3 extends over 13 amino acids. On this clonotype itself: Its specificity is not known.

The authors made TCR beta cDNA from around 500 ng total RNA with a constant-region primer. Amplification in three nested multiplex PCR rounds with slightly modified ARM-PCR gave rise to TCR beta libraries. Researchers ran the first two PCR rounds for approximately 10 cycles each with TRBV1-TRBV30 forward primers and a C-beta reverse primer. Using its own MiXCR run on the multiplex PCR reads, TCRdb lists one record per CDR3 protein. The data contain 300,000 to 400,000 distinct CDR3 sequences, less than 70% of them singletons. Researchers drew blood RNA from unsorted whole blood and extracted germline DNA as well.

Sequencing was done on a sample of peripheral blood. The chain combines TRBV12-3 or TRBV12-4 with TRBJ2-1; D gene ambiguous. This clonotype originated in a man aged 35-49 years with primary liver carcinoma and hepatitis B virus infection. In DNA form, the CDR3 reads TGTGCCAGCAGTTTAGACTGGGGCAATGAGCAGTTCTTC. This sequence encodes CASSLDWGNEQFF.